Following are 27 T cell receptor beta chains from one sample sequenced in a study of T cells in Graves' hyperthyroidism and ophthalmopathy. What was amplified from RNA transcripts were TCR beta CDR3 regions. First-round RT-PCR targeting the TCR CDR3 was performed with the HTBI primer set. Each CDR3 protein gets one entry after TCRdb re-called the multiplex PCR reads with MiXCR. The sample carries around 290,000 distinct CDR3 sequences, 17% recorded once. Sequences were obtained from blood. These receptors all come from a woman aged 60-75 years with Graves' ophthalmopathy.

This clonotype occurred many times. The chain combines TRBV20-1 with TRBJ2-3; the match to TRBD2 covers 11 bases. Germline V gene lookup returns CDR1 DFQATT and CDR2 SNEGSKA (reference sequence). The junction had 13 bases not matched to a gene; V was cut back by 6 bases and J by 5 bases. This CDR3 is built from 16 residues. The DNA of the CDR3 is TGCAGTGCGAGAAAAGGGGGTAGCGGGGGGGTAGATACGCAGTATTTT. Translation gives CSARKGGSGGVDTQYF.

This clonotype was picked up many times. The chain has TRBV7-8 and TRBJ1-1; D might be TRBD1 (6 bases). The germline V and J ends were trimmed by 1 base and 5 bases, with 17 bases remaining between them. Germline loops: CDR1 SGHVS, CDR2 FQNEAQ. There are 16 residues in the CDR3. The CDR3 sequence is CASSLVLGPQGTEAFF. Here the CDR3 DNA reads TGTGCCAGCAGCTTAGTGCTGGGGCCGCAGGGGACTGAAGCTTTCTTT.

This clonotype was picked up many times. CDR3 protein: CASSIYGGQAKNIQYF. The CDR3 DNA reads TGTGCCAGTAGTATATATGGGGGGCAAGCCAAAAACATTCAGTACTTC. The rearrangement links TRBV19 to TRBJ2-4, with D perhaps assigned TRBD1 or TRBD2 (6 bases each). The germline V and J ends were trimmed by 2 bases and 0 bases, with 11 bases remaining between them. The CDR3 covers 16 residues. Looked up from germline, CDR1 is LNHDA and CDR2 is SQIVND (reference sequence).

The V gene is TRBV10-3, the J gene TRBJ2-3; either TRBD1 or TRBD2 may supply D (6 bases each). CDR3 length: 15 amino acids. Germline assignment: CDR1 ENHRY and CDR2 SYGVKD. DNA for the CDR3: TGTGCGTCGAGGGTGGCGGCAGGGGCGGGGGATACGCAGTATTTT. Translation gives CASRVAAGAGDTQYF.

The rearrangement uses TRBV19 and TRBJ2-3; 9 bases line up with TRBD1. The CDR3 is made up of 16 amino acids. After removal of 1 base from V and 3 bases from J, the junction contained 5 bases not matched to a gene. CDR1 and CDR2 from the germline V gene are LNHDA and SQIVND (reference sequence). The CDR3 region is CASSIGVTGGTDTQYF. Written as DNA, the CDR3 is TGTGCCAGTAGTATAGGCGTGACAGGGGGGACAGATACGCAGTATTTT.

This chain uses TRBV20-1 with TRBJ2-2, with a weak D call TRBD1 (6 bases). From germline, CDR1 is DFQATT and CDR2 SNEGSKA (reference sequence). Trimming removed 2 bases from V and 4 bases from J, with 11 bases in between. The CDR3 loop spans 14 amino acids. For the CDR3, the DNA is TGCAGTGCTAGAAGAGGGGGAGTCACCGGGGAGCTGTTTTTT. Residues: CSARRGGVTGELFF.

The table lists this clonotype with many counts. The gene calls are TRBV27 and TRBJ1-6, with TRBD1 matching 10 bases. The CDR3 spans 17 residues. Losses at the gene ends were 3 bases for V and 6 bases for J; bases not matched to a gene: 8. From germline, CDR1 is MNHEY and CDR2 SMNVEV (reference sequence). The CDR3 sequence is CASSLGDRGSGNSPLHF. CDR3 DNA: TGTGCCAGCAGTTTGGGGGACAGGGGTAGCGGTAATTCACCCCTCCACTTT.

In this sample, this clonotype turned up a few times. This chain joins TRBV6-1 and TRBJ2-1, with TRBD1 matching 7 bases. The CDR3 contains 15 residues. Losses at the gene ends were 6 bases for V and 7 bases for J; bases not matched to a gene: 12. Germline values: CDR1 MNHNS, CDR2 SASEGT. CDR3 nucleotide sequence: TGTGCCAGCAGGAAACGACAGGGTCCGGGTAATGAGCAGTTCTTC. This gives the protein CASRKRQGPGNEQFF.

The V gene is TRBV7-9, the J gene TRBJ2-1, with 16 bases identical to TRBD2. This CDR3 is built from 15 residues. Per the germline V gene, CDR1 is SEHNR and CDR2 is FQNEAQ (reference sequence). V trimming: 5 bases; J trimming: 10 bases; junction bases outside the gene matches: 5. The CDR3 DNA is TGTGCCAGCAGCGGGACTAGCGGGGGGGCAGGAGAGCAGTTCTTC. Its translation: CASSGTSGGAGEQFF.

There are many counts of this clonotype. The J gene is TRBJ1-6, the V gene TRBV20-1, with no clear D. The CDR3 length is 15 residues. Trimming took off 6 bases at V and 6 bases at J, with 18 bases between the two ends. Germline values: CDR1 DFQATT, CDR2 SNEGSKA (reference sequence). CDR3: CSAPRTVASNSPLHF. CDR3 sequence (DNA): TGCAGTGCCCCGCGGACCGTGGCCTCTAATTCACCCCTCCACTTT.

This clonotype occurred many times. V usage is TRBV7-3 and J usage is TRBJ2-1; tentatively, D is TRBD2 (6 bases). CDR3 length: 15 amino acids. Deletions cut 1 base from V and 7 bases from J, with 14 bases between. Germline CDR1 SGHTA, CDR2 FQGTGA. The CDR3: CASSLMAGRENEQFF. The CDR3 DNA follows: TGTGCCAGCAGCTTAATGGCCGGGAGAGAGAATGAGCAGTTCTTC.

The chain employs TRBV9 and TRBJ2-1; 11 positions match TRBD2. CDR3 length equals 15 residues. Trimming removed 0 bases from V and 6 bases from J; junction bases left unmatched: 2. Germline CDR1 SGDLS, CDR2 YYNGEE. The chain's CDR3 is CASSVGLAGTNEQFF. The CDR3 DNA sequence: TGTGCCAGCAGCGTAGGACTAGCGGGGACCAATGAGCAGTTCTTC.

This clonotype appeared many times. The V call is TRBV2, the J call TRBJ2-1, with 8 positions matching TRBD2. V shed 5 bases, J shed 1 base, and the junction held 4 bases outside the gene matches. The germline V gene encodes CDR1 SNHLY and CDR2 FYNNEI. The CDR3 is 15 amino acids. The CDR3 region is CASSIRGGSYNEQFF. In DNA form, the CDR3 reads TGTGCCAGCAGTATACGGGGGGGGTCCTACAATGAGCAGTTCTTC.

This clonotype was detected a few times. The gene calls are TRBV7-9 and TRBJ2-7; no definite D call. V shed 4 bases and J shed 3 bases, with 10 bases lying between them. This CDR3 spans 13 amino acids. Germline CDR1 reads SEHNR; CDR2 reads FQNEAQ (reference sequence). The CDR3 sequence is CASSYGPNYEQYF. Here the CDR3 DNA reads TGTGCCAGCAGCTACGGTCCCAACTACGAGCAGTACTTC.

The table lists this clonotype with a few counts. The J gene is TRBJ2-2, the V gene TRBV19; TRBD2 is a possible D gene (5 bases). V was shortened by 6 bases and J by 5 bases, with 16 bases between the two germline ends. The germline gives CDR1 LNHDA, CDR2 SQIVND (reference sequence). The CDR3 covers 15 residues. The CDR3 coding sequence is TGTGCCAGTAGCCGAGGGCAGCTGTGGACCGGGGAGCTGTTTTTT. Translating it yields CASSRGQLWTGELFF.

This sequence joins TRBV20-1 and TRBJ1-5, with a tentative D call TRBD1 (6 bases). Germline CDR1 is DFQATT and CDR2 is SNEGSKA (reference sequence). V was shortened by 3 bases and J by 5 bases, with 11 bases between the two germline ends. The CDR3 extends over 13 amino acids. In DNA, the CDR3 is TGCAGTGCTAGGACAGGTTTCGATCAGCCCCAGCATTTT. Translated: CSARTGFDQPQHF.

This clonotype turned up a few times. V usage is TRBV11-3 and J usage is TRBJ2-1, with TRBD1 as a possible D gene (5 bases). The CDR3 has 14 amino acids. V was trimmed by 8 bases and J by 7 bases, leaving 18 bases between them. The V gene's germline CDR1 is SGHNT and CDR2 YENEEA. The CDR3, as DNA: TGTGCCAGCGGGGTTGTGGGGCTACCGAATGAGCAGTTCTTC. This gives the protein CASGVVGLPNEQFF.

The chain links TRBV28 to TRBJ1-1, with D possibly being TRBD1 (5 bases). Trimming removed 5 bases at V and 1 base at J, with 11 bases between. There are 14 residues in the CDR3. Looked up from germline, CDR1 is MDHEN and CDR2 is SYDVKM. The CDR3 coding sequence is TGTGCCAGCAGTATAGTTACAGGGAACACTGAAGCTTTCTTT. It encodes CASSIVTGNTEAFF. Together with reference TRBV28 and TRBJ1-1, the CDR3 gives the full variable domain: DVKVTQSSRYLVKRTGEKVFLECVQDMDHENMFWYRQDPGLGLRLIYFSYDVKMKEKGDIPEGYSVSREKKERFSLILESASTNQTSMYLCASSIVTGNTEAFFGQGTRLTVV.

The chain couples TRBV9 to TRBJ2-3; perhaps TRBD2 as D (6 bases). Germline CDR1 and CDR2: SGDLS and YYNGEE. This CDR3 is 16 amino acids long. Trimming pared 0 bases from V and 3 bases from J, leaving 14 bases between. The chain's CDR3 is CASSVARGIGTDTQYF. CDR3 nucleotide sequence: TGTGCCAGCAGCGTAGCTCGCGGGATCGGTACAGATACGCAGTATTTT.

This clonotype was seen a few times. The chain couples TRBV20-1 to TRBJ1-1; tentatively, D is TRBD1 (5 bases). CDR1 and CDR2 from the germline V gene are DFQATT and SNEGSKA (reference sequence). The CDR3 is 15 residues long. The germline V and J ends were trimmed by 3 bases and 4 bases, with 18 bases remaining between them. The CDR3 DNA is TGCAGTGCTAGCGATAGGGGTGGGGGGAGCACTGAAGCTTTCTTT. This translates into CSASDRGGGSTEAFF.

V and J are TRBV28 and TRBJ2-1; 9 positions agree with TRBD1. In germline, CDR1 is MDHEN, CDR2 SYDVKM. Losses at the gene ends were 1 base for V and 2 bases for J; bases not matched to a gene: 3. CDR3 length: 16 amino acids. In DNA form, the CDR3 reads TGTGCCAGCAGTTTATCCGGGACAGGGACCTACAATGAGCAGTTCTTC. This codes for CASSLSGTGTYNEQFF.

The J gene is TRBJ2-1, the V gene TRBV6-2 or TRBV6-3, with 10 bases that match TRBD2. J lost 16 bases, V lost 6 bases, and 15 bases had no gene match. CDR3 length: 14 amino acids. Germline V CDR1 and CDR2: MNHEY, SVGEGT. The CDR3 protein is CASSTLAGRLGSFF. The CDR3 nucleotides are TGTGCCAGCAGCACACTAGCGGGGCGGTTGGGCAGTTTCTTC.

This clonotype has ten or more counts. The chain carries TRBV6-5 and TRBJ2-7; no reliable D call. Germline V gene data show CDR1 as MNHEY and CDR2 as SVGAGI. This CDR3 comprises 17 residues. V was shortened by 0 bases and J by 2 bases, with 17 bases between the two germline ends. CDR3 protein: CASSYSRRRNRTYEQYF. The CDR3, as DNA: TGTGCCAGCAGTTACTCGAGGCGGCGGAATCGTACCTACGAGCAGTACTTC.

This clonotype was picked up many times. The chain employs TRBV3-1 and TRBJ2-1; the D is unclear. The V gene's germline CDR1 is LGHDT and CDR2 YNNKEL (reference sequence). CDR3 length equals 15 residues. Trimming left V 4 bases short and J 7 bases short, with 17 bases between. The CDR3 reads CASSPKSPLTNEQFF. The CDR3 nucleotides read TGTGCCAGCAGCCCAAAAAGCCCTTTAACTAATGAGCAGTTCTTC.

The table lists this clonotype with many counts. The chain combines TRBV20-1 with TRBJ1-1, with 9 positions matching TRBD1. The germline V gene encodes CDR1 DFQATT and CDR2 SNEGSKA (reference sequence). Trimming removed 4 bases from V and 5 bases from J; junction bases left unmatched: 11. The CDR3 length is 15 residues. CDR3 sequence (DNA): TGCAGTGCTACAAACCCGGGACAGGGAAGGACTGAAGCTTTCTTT. Its translation is CSATNPGQGRTEAFF.

V gene TRBV30 combines with J gene TRBJ1-1; weak D call: TRBD1 (5 bases). CDR3 length equals 15 residues. Germline lookup yields CDR1 GTSNPN and CDR2 SVGIG (reference sequence). Trimming removed 3 bases from V and 4 bases from J, with 18 bases in between. In nucleotides, the CDR3 is TGTGCCTGGAGGGGCGGTATGGGGGTAAGCACTGAAGCTTTCTTT. Translating it yields CAWRGGMGVSTEAFF.

This clonotype was picked up many times. The chain has TRBV28 and TRBJ1-1; D unresolved. This CDR3 comprises 12 residues. Deletions cut 4 bases from V and 4 bases from J, with 7 bases between. Germline V gene lookup returns CDR1 MDHEN and CDR2 SYDVKM. CDR3 protein: CASSSVGTEAFF. CDR3 DNA: TGTGCCAGCAGTTCAGTAGGCACTGAAGCTTTCTTT.